This T cell receptor beta chain was found in a study of T cells in Graves' hyperthyroidism and ophthalmopathy. About the study: Sampling of peripheral blood happened at initial diagnosis, prior to any treatment. Study-wide results and caveats: Median prediction lead before ophthalmopathy onset was 5 to 7 months with the model.

TCR beta CDR3 regions were amplified from RNA transcripts. Initially, a first-round RT-PCR of the TCR CDR3 employed the HTBI primer set. TCRdb independently ran MiXCR on the multiplex PCR reads; one entry per CDR3 protein. The sample shows roughly 180,000 distinct CDR3 sequences, about a tenth of them seen only once. This clonotype has a count of ten or more. The antigen remains undetermined. Diagnosis of hyperthyroidism was new in patients aged 18 to 65, and its duration was under 2 months. Based on clinical symptoms, serum thyroxine and TRAb, thyroid ultrasound and orbital computed tomography, diagnoses were reached. CDR1 MNHNY and CDR2 SVGAGI come from the germline V gene (reference sequence). The CDR3 runs to 15 residues. V lost 2 bases, J lost 5 bases, and 4 bases stayed unmatched.

The sequence came from a woman between 18 and 30 years old with Graves' hyperthyroidism that later progressed to Graves' ophthalmopathy. The sequenced sample was blood. This rearrangement joins TRBV6-6 to TRBJ2-3, with 10 bases matching TRBD2. The CDR3 spells CASSYTSGTRDTQYF. The CDR3 DNA is TGTGCCAGCAGTTACACTAGCGGGACAAGAGATACGCAGTATTTT.